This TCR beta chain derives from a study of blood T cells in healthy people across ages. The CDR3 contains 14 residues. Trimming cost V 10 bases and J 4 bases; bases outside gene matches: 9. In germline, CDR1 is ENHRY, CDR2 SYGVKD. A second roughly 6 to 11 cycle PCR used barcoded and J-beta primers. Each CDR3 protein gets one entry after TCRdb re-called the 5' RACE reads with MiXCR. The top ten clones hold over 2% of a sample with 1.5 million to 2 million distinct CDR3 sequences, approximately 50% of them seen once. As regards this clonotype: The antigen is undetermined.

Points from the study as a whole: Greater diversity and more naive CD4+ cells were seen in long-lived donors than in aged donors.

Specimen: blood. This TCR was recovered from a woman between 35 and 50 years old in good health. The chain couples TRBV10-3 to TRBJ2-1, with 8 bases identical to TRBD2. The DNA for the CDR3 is TGTGCCACCGGGAGGGGGAACACATACAATGAGCAGTTCTTC. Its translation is CATGRGNTYNEQFF.